This TCR beta chain was captured in a study of blood T cells in healthy people across ages (dated by TCRdb to about 2015). In the study overall: In model experiments, template switching captured roughly one uniquely barcoded TCR beta cDNA molecule for every two T cells. Using deep sequencing normalized with unique cDNA molecular identifiers, the study measured how TCR beta repertoire diversity changes with age. The donors were split into four age groups: young (average about 16 years), middle-aged (more than 35), aged (approximately 60) and long-lived (roughly 80). To avoid experimental bias, donors of different ages were distributed randomly across sequencing lanes. For two donors (one aged 18 to 30 and one aged 80 or older), the study analyzed two additional independent replicas of 1 million unique cDNA reads from the same blood draw. Broader findings and caveats from the paper: Since profiling was done on bulk unsorted PBMCs, naive and antigen-experienced compartments could not be conclusively compared. Compared with the aged group, the long-lived group had more naive CD4+ T cells, fewer expanded clones and increased TCR diversity, a pattern suggesting age selection. As age increased, observed TCR beta diversity per million T cells dropped in a roughly linear way, and a significant reduction was already evident by age about 40. Because the CMV infection status of the donors was unknown, age-related changes in expanded clonotypes may potentially have been confounded. There was a strong correlation between observed TCR beta diversity and the percentage of naive T cells measured by flow cytometry. Total diversity estimates from one million sequenced T cells were considered lower bounds and underestimates.

The donors were roughly 40 Caucasian individuals from Russia, aged roughly 6 to 100 years, who were systemically healthy. Each donor gave 8.5 to 10 milliliters of peripheral blood, collected into EDTA-treated Vacutainer tubes. Ficoll-Paque density-gradient centrifugation was used to isolate PBMCs, with at least 6 million per sample. Total RNA, at least 6 micrograms per sample, was extracted from PBMCs with Trizol reagent. For every donor, flow cytometry on a PBMC aliquot measured the percentage of naive CD45RAhigh/CD27high T cells. Worth noting for this clonotype: Its antigen remains undetermined. No much larger clone is present one base from it, and per-base qualities are unavailable.

Libraries came from 5' RACE. A second roughly 6 to 11 cycle PCR used a sample-barcoded 5' primer and a J-beta primer mix. A template-switch 5' adaptor carrying 12 random nucleotides introduced a unique molecular identifier onto each TCR beta cDNA molecule. Each sample yielded at least 3 million CDR3-containing paired-end reads. All of the RNA was converted into first-strand cDNA using the Mint cDNA synthesis kit, with a TRBC-specific oligonucleotide serving as the primer. After uracil-DNA glycosylase treatment, a first 18-cycle PCR used universal primers M1SS and BC2_uni_R on all cDNA. The authors' pipeline ran thus. Each sample was normalized by randomly selecting 1 million high-quality reads, each carrying a distinct molecular identifier. Instead of being binned into consensus sequences, reads that shared molecular identifiers were thrown out. MiTCR, run with a Q25 quality threshold and the strictest error-elimination algorithm, handled CDR3 identification, clonotype clustering and error correction. Lower-bound total TCR beta diversity was estimated with a nonparametric unseen species model using Euler transformation. In-frame beta chains were kept once TCRdb had trimmed the public reads at Q25 with fastp and called clones with MiXCR. Duplicate CDR3 protein sequences are folded into a single record with the most common DNA and genes. The V and J calls were not made by the authors but by TCRdb's processing. This sample has around 1,800,000 distinct CDR3 sequences in its table, and 30% to 40% of those were observed once. Of the sample, roughly 23% falls within the top ten clones.

The V end loses 5 bases and the J end loses 5 bases, and a stretch of 19 bases separates them. For CDR1 and CDR2, the germline V gene (reference sequence) lists SEHNR and FQNEAQ. From the cysteine up to the phenylalanine, the CDR3 has a length of 15 residues. The DNA shown is the 45-base CDR3, in frame from base 1. The specimen sequenced was blood. In this chain, TRBV7-9 is recombined with TRBJ2-7, with TRBD2 as a weak D call on 6 bases. The receptor's source is a human donor in good health. This receptor has the CDR3 CASSQGGVWGHEQYF. DNA sequence: TGTGCCAGCAGCCAAGGAGGGGTATGGGGCCACGAGCAGTACTTC.